The 11 T cell receptor beta chains given below trace back to one sample, sequenced in a study of T cells in Graves' hyperthyroidism and ophthalmopathy. RNA transcripts yielded amplified TCR beta CDR3 regions. An initial round of RT-PCR targeting the TCR CDR3 relied on the HTBI primer set. TCRdb ran MiXCR on the multiplex PCR reads and lists one entry per CDR3 protein. The sample has 450,000 to 700,000 distinct CDR3 sequences, under 60% seen once. The material sequenced was peripheral blood or thyroid tissue (not recorded which). The receptor set was obtained from an adult woman with Graves' disease, either hyperthyroidism or ophthalmopathy (not recorded which).

This clonotype was picked up a small number of times. The V gene is TRBV30, the J gene TRBJ1-5, with D perhaps TRBD1 (6 bases). The CDR3 is made up of 15 amino acids. Per germline, CDR1 GTSNPN and CDR2 SVGIG (reference sequence). V shed 2 bases and J shed 7 bases, with 18 bases lying between them. The CDR3 protein is CAWSSGGGANQPQHF. The CDR3 DNA sequence: TGTGCCTGGAGTTCAGGAGGGGGGGCCAACCAGCCCCAGCATTTT.

With respect to this clonotype: At one of its ends the junction is not consistent with the germline gene, which may arise from a read error. The genes are TRBV15 and TRBJ1-5, with D perhaps TRBD1 (6 bases). The germline V gene has CDR1 LNHNV and CDR2 YYDKDF (reference sequence). The length of the CDR3 is 16 residues. The CDR3 spells CATSRAETGYHQPQHF. The CDR3 region has the DNA TGTGCCACCAGCAGAGCGGAGACAGGATATCATCAACCCCAGCATTTT.

Ten or more counts support this clonotype. In DNA, the CDR3 is TGTGCCAGCAGTTCCACGGACCCATACGAGCAGTACTTC. Protein: CASSSTDPYEQYF. This chain connects TRBV27 to TRBJ2-7; D is unresolved. Trimming removed 4 bases at V and 4 bases at J, with 11 bases between. The CDR3 runs to 13 residues. Per the germline V gene, CDR1 is MNHEY and CDR2 is SMNVEV (reference sequence).

The chain is built from TRBV4-2 and TRBJ1-3; perhaps TRBD1 as D (5 bases). The germline V and J ends were trimmed by 2 bases and 0 bases, with 11 bases remaining between them. The CDR3 consists of 16 residues. Germline V gene sequence: CDR1 LGHNA, CDR2 YNFKEQ. The CDR3 nucleotides are TGTGCCAGCAGCCAACTAGGGACTAGCTCTGGAAACACCATATATTTT. Translated: CASSQLGTSSGNTIYF.

This clonotype occurred many times. This rearrangement joins TRBV4-1 to TRBJ2-5; tentatively, D is TRBD2 (6 bases). Looked up from germline, CDR1 is MGHRA and CDR2 is YSYEKL. Trimming stripped 0 bases from V and 2 bases from J, with 16 bases between. The CDR3 contains 17 residues. DNA of the CDR3: TGCGCCAGCAGCCAAGATGGATCTAATGCGGGACAAGAGACCCAGTACTTC. Translating gives CASSQDGSNAGQETQYF.

The J gene is TRBJ1-6, the V gene TRBV10-3; possibly TRBD1 for D (6 bases). Germline CDR1 ENHRY, CDR2 SYGVKD. The ends were cut back, 2 bases at V and 10 bases at J, with 12 bases in the middle. The CDR3 sequence is 14 residues long. The CDR3 DNA sequence: TGTGCCATCAGTGAGAGGGGGGAGCACTCACCCCTCCACTTT. It is translated as CAISERGEHSPLHF.

This clonotype was found a few times. The chain uses TRBV2 and TRBJ1-4, with D perhaps matching TRBD1 (6 bases). Germline CDR1 and CDR2: SNHLY and FYNNEI. The CDR3 runs 15 residues. Trimming shortened V by 4 bases and J by 5 bases, and 14 bases separated the two germline ends. CDR3 sequence: CASSGGQGLNEKLFF. In nucleotides, the CDR3 is TGTGCCAGCAGTGGCGGGCAGGGGTTAAATGAAAAACTGTTTTTT.

Concerning this clonotype itself: Germline and junction disagree at one end, which may indicate a read error. The V and J genes are TRBV25-1 and TRBJ1-2; D might be TRBD1 (6 bases). This CDR3 spans 14 amino acids. Germline values: CDR1 MGHDK, CDR2 SYGVNS. CDR3 loop: CASSDHQGRDGYTF. In DNA form, the CDR3 reads TGTGCTAGCAGTGACCACCAGGGGAGGGATGGCTACACCTTC.

This chain uses TRBV20-1 with TRBJ2-2; D remains unclear. Trimming removed 6 bases from V and 9 bases from J, with 11 bases in between. Germline-derived CDR1 and CDR2 are DFQATT and SNEGSKA (reference sequence). The CDR3 has 11 amino acids. The CDR3 protein is CSARLVRELFF. CDR3 bases: TGCAGTGCGAGGCTAGTCCGGGAGCTGTTTTTT.

This clonotype was observed many times. The V call is TRBV10-3, the J call TRBJ1-2; TRBD1 agrees at 10 bases. This CDR3 spans 12 amino acids. Trimming at V came to 6 bases and at J to 6 bases, leaving 1 base not matched to a gene. Germline lookup yields CDR1 ENHRY and CDR2 SYGVKD. The CDR3 here is CAIRGTGDGYTF. The CDR3 region has the DNA TGTGCCATCAGGGGGACAGGGGATGGCTACACCTTC.

The chain carries TRBV20-1 and TRBJ1-2; 8 bases are shared with TRBD1. CDR3 length: 15 residues. V trimming: 0 bases; J trimming: 6 bases; junction bases outside the gene matches: 9. CDR1 DFQATT and CDR2 SNEGSKA come from the germline V gene (reference sequence). As DNA, the CDR3 is TGCAGTGCTAGAGATCCTACAGGGGGAAAGGATGGCTACACCTTC. It yields the protein CSARDPTGGKDGYTF.